A single T cell receptor (beta chain) is shown here with its context. CDR3 length: 9 amino acids. Germline values: CDR1 WNHNN, CDR2 SYGVQD (reference sequence). Study processing details: Reference gene primer amplification yielded estimated nucleated cell counts. The method was immunoSEQ multiplex PCR; TCRdb's version includes in-frame clones alone and lacks a portion of them. The DNA was the basis for D and trimming; V, J and clone size are from that table. Here the sample spans fewer than 200,000 clones, about 86% being singletons. This record belongs to a study of blood T cell repertoires in COVID-19. Study as a whole: COVID-19 samples from acute and convalescent phases originated in the United States, Italy and Spain. The analysed material was cDNA or gDNA that came from T cells, B-cell-depleted T cells, or PBMCs.

This clonotype originated in a woman under 30 who had recovered from COVID-19. Sequenced input: peripheral blood. The chain recombines TRBV10-1 with TRBJ2-7, with TRBD1 matching 7 bases. CDR3 nucleotides: TGCGCCAGCAGCGGGACAGAGAACGTC. Its translation: CASSGTENV.